The clone carrying this TCR beta chain was detected once. PCR amplification relied on 60 Vbeta primers (plus 13 Jbeta primers). Sequencing used immunoSEQ multiplex PCR; TCRdb keeps in-frame clones, though not all of them. The data show roughly 190,000 clones, with roughly 77% seen just once and around 1.6% held by the top ten. CDR1 and CDR2 (germline): MDHEN, SYDVKM. The CDR3 is made up of 14 amino acids. V was pared by 6 bases and J by 8 bases, with 16 bases between. The data were obtained in a study of cytomegalovirus exposure and HLA in healthy donors. The material sequenced was PBMCs. The source is a woman between 50 and 59 years old in good health and CMV-seronegative. The rearrangement joins TRBV28 to TRBJ1-4; the D gene is possibly TRBD1 (5 bases). The CDR3 reads CASSPPQGGEKLFF. The CDR3 DNA follows: TGTGCCAGCAGCCCTCCCCAGGGAGGGGAAAAACTGTTTTTT.